This T cell receptor (beta chain) derives from a study of blood T cells in healthy people across ages (dated by TCRdb to 2014 to 2015). For context, the study as a whole: In model experiments, template switching captured about one uniquely barcoded TCR beta cDNA molecule for every two T cells. Age-related changes in TCR beta repertoire diversity were measured in the study by deep sequencing normalized with unique cDNA molecular identifiers. Four age groups were formed from the donors: young (average approximately 15 years), middle-aged (approximately 40), aged (roughly 56) and long-lived (around 82). The study analyzed two additional independent replicas of 1 million unique cDNA reads from the same blood draw for two donors, one aged 18 to 29 and one aged 80 or older.

Libraries were made using 5' RACE. The instrument given in TCRdb is Illumina HiSeq 2500. A second PCR of about 7 to 12 cycles was run with a J-beta primer mix and a sample-barcoded 5' primer. A template-switch 5' adaptor carrying 12 random nucleotides introduced a unique molecular identifier onto each TCR beta cDNA molecule. Each sample yielded at least 2.5 million CDR3-containing paired-end reads. The Mint cDNA synthesis kit, primed by a TRBC-specific oligonucleotide, was used to synthesize first-strand cDNA from all RNA. All cDNA was treated with uracil-DNA glycosylase and then went through a first 18-cycle PCR with the universal primers M1SS and BC2_uni_R. The original pipeline was this. For normalization, 1 million high-quality reads were randomly selected from each sample, with every read carrying a distinct molecular identifier. Instead of being binned into consensus sequences, reads that shared molecular identifiers were thrown out. MiTCR, set to a Q25 quality threshold and the strictest error-elimination algorithm, was used for CDR3 identification, clonotype clustering and error correction. A nonparametric unseen species model with Euler transformation was used to estimate a lower bound on total TCR beta diversity. TCRdb ran its own pipeline on the public reads, namely fastp trimming at Q25 and MiXCR clone calling, and kept in-frame beta chains. Identical CDR3 protein sequences are pooled into one entry, listed with their most common genes and DNA. V and J calls and clone size were set by TCRdb, not the authors. In all, the sample holds over a million distinct CDR3 sequences, and roughly a quarter of those were seen once. In total, the top ten clones hold about 0.69% of the sample.

Systemically healthy Caucasian individuals from Russia, about 38 in total and aged roughly 6 to 100 years, were included as donors. Each donor gave ten milliliters of peripheral blood, collected into EDTA-treated Vacutainer tubes. Ficoll-Paque density-gradient centrifugation was used to isolate PBMCs, with at least 7 million obtained per sample. Total RNA was extracted from PBMCs with Trizol reagent, with at least 6 micrograms obtained per sample. For every donor, flow cytometry on a PBMC aliquot measured the percentage of naive CD45RAhigh/CD27high T cells. The paper's findings and limits, for the study overall: Compared with the aged group, the long-lived group had more naive CD4+ T cells, fewer expanded clones and increased TCR diversity, a pattern suggesting age selection. Estimates of total diversity based on one million sequenced T cells were regarded as lower bounds and as underestimates. Observed TCR beta diversity correlated strongly with the percentage of naive T cells measured by flow cytometry. Donor CMV infection status was unknown, potentially confounding age-related changes in expanded clonotypes. As age increased, observed TCR beta diversity per million T cells dropped in a roughly linear way, and a significant reduction was already evident by age around 41. Since profiling was done on bulk unsorted PBMCs, naive and antigen-experienced compartments could not be conclusively compared.

Between the V and J ends, shortened by 5 bases and 1 base respectively, the junction contains 13 bases. Measured from the cysteine to the phenylalanine, the CDR3 is 15 residues long. Here the CDR3 DNA is all that survives: 45 bases in frame from base 1. This clonotype has more than one count but fewer than ten. The specificity of this receptor is unknown. Per-nucleotide qualities are absent, and no much larger clonotype sits a single base away. These data were also reused for a study on T cells of mothers and their children. Per that second paper: Donors were nine systemically healthy Caucasian individuals: three mothers and their six children. cDNA synthesis used all of the extracted RNA, with roughly 1.5 ug of RNA in each 15 ul reaction. In the second PCR, the M1S primer introduced both the sample barcodes and 2-4 random nucleotides. Over 8.5 million TCR beta CDR3 reads came from each mother, compared with some 3 million reads from each child. TCR recombination output is similarly shaped by thymic selection in related and unrelated pairs, with a minor effect exerted by inherited differences. Normalized repertoire overlap in related mother-child pairs was always slightly higher than in unrelated mother-child pairs, but the difference was never significant. No persistent microchimeric T cell clones were found, with a detection sensitivity of 75 to 100 clones per million clonotypes. To look for features that set related mother-child pairs apart from unrelated individuals, the researchers ran deep NGS to compare the TCR beta repertoires of mothers and children. Mothers averaged roughly 40 +/- 4 years of age and children averaged roughly 11 +/- 4 years. After adapters were ligated using NEBNext reagents, the libraries underwent 100+100 nt paired-end sequencing on an Illumina HiSeq 2000. To prevent cross-contamination, the mother and child libraries were prepared a month apart and were sequenced in separate runs. For each donor, between roughly 500,000 and 2,200,000 distinct TCR beta clonotypes were identified. Naive TCR beta clonotypes were estimated from low-frequency clonotypes matched to each donor's FACS-determined naive share, without sorting.

The sequence is built from TRBV12-3 or TRBV12-4 and TRBJ2-3; the D gene is not confidently resolved. The clonotype comes from a girl under 10 years old in good health. The sequencing input was blood. The encoded CDR3 is CASSEAPQGTDTQYF. Read as DNA, the sequence is TGTGCCAGCAGTGAAGCCCCTCAAGGCACAGATACGCAGTATTTT.